The sample holds one count of the clone carrying this T cell receptor beta chain. Its target is not known. Assay used: immunoSEQ multiplex PCR; TCRdb lists only in-frame clones, some missing. The sample lists fewer than 25,000 clones; around 80% were seen once. Germline V lookup: CDR1 SGHDT, CDR2 YYEEEE. The germline V and J ends were trimmed by 2 bases and 2 bases, with 10 bases remaining between them. The CDR3 totals 14 residues. This entry is derived from a study of OX40 agonist ivuxolimab in advanced cancers. Study in general: Partial responses, seen in three patients, involved one hepatocellular carcinoma and two cutaneous melanomas.

Study observations and caveats: CD4+ and CD8+ blood T cells expanded clonally by week 6 at 0.1 to 3.0 mg/kg. Partial responders dosed at 0.1-3.0 mg/kg displayed clonal expansion ranking among the lowest.

The source is an adult with an advanced solid tumor such as melanoma, head and neck, liver or kidney cancer. The V call is TRBV5-6, the J call TRBJ1-1; no clear D. The sequenced sample was CD4+ or CD8+ T cells sorted from blood, obtained in a trial of the OX40 agonist ivuxolimab. Here the CDR3 reads CASSFVGLNTEAFF. CDR3 DNA sequence: TGTGCCAGCAGCTTTGTAGGTTTAAACACTGAAGCTTTCTTT.